This is a list of T cell receptor beta chains from one sample in a study of CD8 T cells in ankylosing spondylitis. TCRdb called the 5' RACE reads again in MiXCR, with one record for every CDR3 protein. Of about 230,000 distinct CDR3 sequences in the sample, 7.5% to 9.5% were seen once. Sequenced input: blood, either unsorted or a sorted T cell fraction (not recorded which). The receptors originated from a female donor with ankylosing spondylitis or in good health (not recorded which). Both conserved end residues are part of each CDR3. D genes are given only for firm matches. Clone size is not always given. Where it is, it says once, few, many or a class for expanded clones.

J gene | D gene | V gene | clone size | CDR3 DNA | CDR3 protein
TRBJ2-5 | - | TRBV10-3 | many | TGTGCCATCGGTCATCTGGGTTGGGAGACCCAGTACTTC | CAIGHLGWETQYF
TRBJ2-7 | - | TRBV12-3/TRBV12-4 | many | TGTGCCAGCAGTTTAAGTGGTAGCGCGAACGAGCAGTACTTC | CASSLSGSANEQYF
TRBJ2-5 | - | TRBV12-3/TRBV12-4 | many | TGTGCCAGCAGCCGGGGTCAAGGATACCAGTACTTC | CASSRGQGYQYF
TRBJ1-1 | TRBD1 | TRBV12-3/TRBV12-4 | many | TGTGCCAGCAGCCTAGGGACAGGGGCTGAAGCTTTCTTT | CASSLGTGAEAFF
TRBJ2-1 | - | TRBV27 | many | TGTGCCAGCAGCCCCGCCGGACACGAGCAGCTCTTC | CASSPAGHEQLF
TRBJ2-2 | - | TRBV15 | many | TGTGCCACCGACCAAGCGACCGGGGAGCTGTTTTTT | CATDQATGELFF
TRBJ1-4 | - | TRBV9 | - | TGTGCCAGCAGCGTAACGAGCAATAATGAAAAACTGTTTTTT | CASSVTSNNEKLFF
TRBJ1-5 | - | TRBV6-5 | many | TGTGCCAGCAGTTATAGGGGTAATGATCAGCCCCAGCATTTT | CASSYRGNDQPQHF
TRBJ2-1 | - | TRBV29-1 | many | TGCAGCGTTGGTCACCAGAATGAGCAGTTCTTC | CSVGHQNEQFF
TRBJ1-1 | TRBD1 | TRBV20-1 | many | TGCAGTGCTAGCGGGGGGACAGCCGATCTGGAAGCTTTCTTT | CSASGGTADLEAFF
TRBJ2-6 | - | TRBV5-6 | many | TGTGCCAGCAGCCTCCCCGTTGGGGCCAACGTCCTGACTTTC | CASSLPVGANVLTF
TRBJ2-1 | TRBD2 | TRBV6-2/TRBV6-3 | many | TGTGCCAGCAGTTCCAGCGGGAGGGTGGAGTTCTTC | CASSSSGRVEFF
TRBJ2-1 | - | TRBV5-1 | many | TGCGCCAGCGCCCAAGGGGTTTACGGCAATTATGAGCAGTTCTTC | CASAQGVYGNYEQFF
TRBJ2-2 | - | TRBV30 | many | TGTGCCTGGAGTGTACCGGGCCTCCGGGAGCTGTTTTTT | CAWSVPGLRELFF
TRBJ2-7 | - | TRBV28 | many | TGTGCCAGCAGCAGTTTGGTCTCTGGGTACGAGCAGTACTTC | CASSSLVSGYEQYF
TRBJ2-2 | TRBD2 | TRBV20-1 | - | TGCAGTGCTAGAGATAGGAGCGGGAGAAACACCGGGGAGCTGTTTTTT | CSARDRSGRNTGELFF
TRBJ1-1 | - | TRBV10-3 | many | TGTGCCATCAGTGGTACGGATCGGAACACTGAAGCTTTCTTT | CAISGTDRNTEAFF
TRBJ2-3 | TRBD1 | TRBV29-1 | few | TGCAGCGCTGGATTTTATAGGGACAGGCCCAAACCCAGCCACGGCACAGATACGCAGTATTTT | CSAGFYRDRPKPSHGTDTQYF
TRBJ1-2 | - | TRBV12-3/TRBV12-4 | many | TGTGCCAGCTCTCGCAATACTATGGTTGGCTACACCTTC | CASSRNTMVGYTF
TRBJ2-7 | - | TRBV28 | many | TGTGCCAGCAGTTCCACCAAACGGGAAGACCCGTACTTC | CASSSTKREDPYF
TRBJ1-2 | - | TRBV20-1 | many | TGCAGTGCTAGAGTTGGAGGGGGGTATGGCTACACCTTC | CSARVGGGYGYTF
TRBJ2-4 | TRBD2 | TRBV28 | many | TGTGCCAGCAGTCCTCCCCTAGCGGGAAGACAAAACATTCAGTACTTC | CASSPPLAGRQNIQYF
TRBJ2-7 | - | TRBV6-2/TRBV6-3 | few | TGTGCCAGCAGTTACGGGCAGGGACCCTACGAGCAGTACTTC | CASSYGQGPYEQYF
TRBJ1-1 | TRBD1 | TRBV20-1 | many | TGCAGTGCTAGGGAGGGGGCGGTGAACACTGAAGCTTTCTTT | CSAREGAVNTEAFF
TRBJ2-7 | - | TRBV12-5 | many | TGTGCTAGTGGTTTGTCGTACTACGAGCAGTACTTC | CASGLSYYEQYF
TRBJ2-1 | - | TRBV15 | many | TGTGCCACCAGCAGAAATCGACAGGGAGGGGAGCAGTTCTTC | CATSRNRQGGEQFF
TRBJ1-5 | TRBD1 | TRBV10-3 | many | TGTGCCATCAGTGGGGACAGGGACAATCAGCCCCAGCATTTT | CAISGDRDNQPQHF
TRBJ2-1 | TRBD2 | TRBV4-2 | - | TGTGCCAGCGCCCGGGAGGGAGTCTCCGGCGGCTACAATGAGCAGTTCTTC | CASAREGVSGGYNEQFF